This TCR beta chain is drawn from a study of identical twins. Broader study findings: Abundant cord blood beta clonotypes carried fewer insertions; memory repertoires showed none.

Remarks on this clonotype: The antigen is unknown.

The CDR3 consists of 12 residues. The ends were cut back, 7 bases at V and 11 bases at J, with 15 bases in the middle. Germline lookup yields CDR1 MNHEY and CDR2 SVGAGI. It was template switching that added a universal primer site, and there were unique molecular identifiers on the cDNA. From the 5' RACE reads, TCRdb called clonotypes with MiXCR, one entry per CDR3 protein. Here the sample spans about 690,000 distinct CDR3 sequences, around 6% being singletons. The gene calls are TRBV6-5 and TRBJ1-5, with D possibly TRBD1 on 5 matching bases. This sequence originates from a man between 18 and 29 years old in good health. The sequenced sample was naive T cells sorted from blood. This CDR3 reads CASTDFRGAQHF. CDR3 DNA: TGTGCCAGCACCGATTTCCGGGGGGCCCAGCATTTT.